The 13 T cell receptor beta chains below come from one sample, sequenced in a study of cytomegalovirus exposure and HLA in healthy donors. Both 60 Vbeta primers and 13 Jbeta primers went into the PCR. This table comes from immunoSEQ multiplex PCR, and its TCRdb copy is limited to in-frame clones, with some not included. The table has some 140,000 clones, 80% seen once. Material for sequencing was PBMCs. The receptors shown here come from a woman in her 40s in good health and CMV-seropositive.

The chain recombines TRBV28 with TRBJ2-7; no clear D gene. The CDR3 runs 13 residues. Germline loops: CDR1 MDHEN, CDR2 SYDVKM. V was cut by 3 bases and J by 3 bases, with 9 bases left in between. The CDR3 sequence: CASSFRVVYEQYF. As DNA, the CDR3 is TGTGCCAGCAGTTTCCGGGTTGTCTACGAGCAGTACTTC.

The chain carries TRBV7-9 and TRBJ2-1, with D possibly being TRBD1 (6 bases). The length of the CDR3 is 15 residues. V lost 1 base to trimming and J lost 3 bases, with 10 bases between them. Germline V lookup: CDR1 SEHNR, CDR2 FQNEAQ (reference sequence). For the CDR3, the DNA is TGTGCCAGCAGCTTAGGGCAGGGGATCTACAATGAGCAGTTCTTC. Protein sequence: CASSLGQGIYNEQFF.

The rearrangement links TRBV5-6 to TRBJ2-5; 9 positions agree with TRBD1. The CDR3 totals 15 residues. The trim removed 3 bases at V and 5 bases at J, leaving 8 bases unmatched. Germline values: CDR1 SGHDT, CDR2 YYEEEE. CDR3 loop: CASSWTGALPETQYF. The CDR3 DNA reads as TGTGCCAGCAGCTGGACAGGGGCCCTTCCGGAGACCCAGTACTTC.

V gene TRBV6-5 combines with J gene TRBJ2-3; perhaps TRBD1 as D (5 bases). The length of the CDR3 is 12 residues. V lost 8 bases and J lost 2, with 8 bases in between. Germline V gives CDR1 MNHEY, CDR2 SVGAGI. The CDR3 region has the DNA TGTGCCAGCGGGGCGGCCACAGATACGCAGTATTTT. Amino acids: CASGAATDTQYF.

J is TRBJ2-1 and V is TRBV11-1, with 9 bases matching TRBD1. Per germline, CDR1 SGHAT and CDR2 FQDESV (reference sequence). After removal of 2 bases from V and 13 bases from J, the junction contained 9 bases not matched to a gene. The CDR3 totals 14 residues. The CDR3 DNA sequence: TGTGCCAGCAGCTTACTCCGGGACAGGGTCGTACAGTTCTTC. Amino acids: CASSLLRDRVVQFF. Supplemented by reference TRBV11-1 and TRBJ2-1, the full variable domain reads EAEVAQSPRYKITEKSQAVAFWCDPISGHATLYWYRQILGQGPELLVQFQDESVVDDSQLPKDRFSAERLKGVDSTLKIQPAELGDSAMYLCASSLLRDRVVQFFGPGTRLTVL.

This clone was recorded once. The rearrangement joins TRBV5-1 to TRBJ1-2; D perhaps matches TRBD1 (5 bases). Germline V lookup: CDR1 SGHRS, CDR2 YFSETQ. The CDR3 length is 15 residues. Trimming pared 4 bases from V and 4 bases from J, leaving 17 bases between. CDR3 bases: TGCGCCAGCAGCCCTGGTCCGACAGAAGCCTATGGCTACACCTTC. This gives the protein CASSPGPTEAYGYTF.

The V call is TRBV10-1, the J call TRBJ2-7; the D gene is possibly TRBD2 (6 bases). Deletions cut 1 base from V and 5 bases from J, with 24 bases between. The CDR3 is 18 amino acids. CDR1 and CDR2 (germline): WNHNN, SYGVQD (reference sequence). The CDR3 here is CASSEFPTLAGSQNEQYF. CDR3 sequence (DNA): TGCGCCAGCAGTGAGTTCCCTACACTGGCGGGAAGCCAAAACGAGCAGTACTTC.

This clone was recorded a few times. This chain uses TRBV14 with TRBJ2-1, with no clear D. Germline values: CDR1 SGHDN, CDR2 FVKESK. The V gene lost 2 bases and the J gene lost 0 bases, with 8 bases spanning the gap. The CDR3 runs to 15 residues. This CDR3 is CASSQSRYSYNEQFF. Written as DNA, the CDR3 is TGTGCCAGCAGCCAATCACGCTACTCCTACAATGAGCAGTTCTTC.

This chain uses TRBV2 with TRBJ2-6; a weak D match, TRBD1 (5 bases). The germline gives CDR1 SNHLY, CDR2 FYNNEI. Trimming removed 2 bases at V and 0 bases at J, with 8 bases between. The CDR3 is 16 amino acids. The CDR3 region is CASSEWTSSGANVLTF. Here the CDR3 DNA reads TGTGCCAGCAGTGAATGGACATCCTCTGGGGCCAACGTCCTGACTTTC. Based on the CDR3 plus reference TRBV2 and TRBJ2-6, the full variable domain is EPEVTQTPSHQVTQMGQEVILRCVPISNHLYFYWYRQILGQKVEFLVSFYNNEISEKSEIFDDQFSVERPDGSNFTLKIRSTKLEDSAMYFCASSEWTSSGANVLTFGAGSRLTVL.

The V call is TRBV28, the J call TRBJ1-5; 7 nucleotides align to TRBD1. V dropped 4 bases and J dropped 4; count of bases not matched to a gene: 4. Germline lookup yields CDR1 MDHEN and CDR2 SYDVKM. The CDR3 contains 14 residues. The CDR3 sequence: CASSSDRRNQPQHF. The CDR3 nucleotides are TGTGCCAGCAGTTCGGACAGGAGAAATCAGCCCCAGCATTTT.

The chain carries TRBV5-5 and TRBJ2-7; TRBD1 agrees at 7 bases. This CDR3 is built from 14 residues. In germline, CDR1 is SGHKS, CDR2 YYEKEE (reference sequence). V was clipped by 7 bases and J by 0 bases; unmatched bases: 7. The DNA for the CDR3 is TGTGCCAGCGCCTGGACAGGCCTCTCCTACGAGCAGTACTTC. Amino acid sequence: CASAWTGLSYEQYF.

The rearrangement uses TRBV9 and TRBJ2-1; 12 nucleotides line up with TRBD2. The CDR3 is made up of 16 amino acids. Germline values: CDR1 SGDLS, CDR2 YYNGEE. V lost 0 bases to trimming and J lost 5 bases; unmatched junction nucleotides: 3. CDR3 bases: TGTGCCAGCAGCGTAGCGACTAGCGGGAGTAACAATGAGCAGTTCTTC. This sequence encodes CASSVATSGSNNEQFF.

The chain uses TRBV5-1 and TRBJ2-1; 14 bases agree with TRBD2. The CDR3 spans 17 residues. Germline assignment: CDR1 SGHRS and CDR2 YFSETQ. The J segment lost 8 bases and the V segment lost 0 bases, leaving 7 bases of the junction unmatched. The chain's CDR3 is CASSLGTGTSGSYEQFF. DNA for the CDR3: TGCGCCAGCAGCTTGGGGACCGGGACTAGCGGGAGCTATGAGCAGTTCTTC.